This entry concerns a single T cell receptor beta chain. Its antigen is not identified. This specimen comes from a study of a mutant IDH1 vaccine in newly diagnosed glioma. Background on the study: Administration of eight vaccinations to patients took place in weeks 1, 3, 5, 7, 11, 15, 19, 23. Vaccination started 4-6 weeks after radiotherapy alone, or with temozolomide cycles. General study results and limits: Immune responses induced by the vaccine were seen in approximately 93% of patients, spanning multiple MHC alleles.

Clones were sequenced by immunoSEQ multiplex PCR, and TCRdb holds only the in-frame ones, with some missing. The data hold 27,000 or so clones, with roughly three quarters observed a single time. Time point specified: week 5, during vaccination. The content of each vaccine dose was 300 ug of mutant IDH1 20-mer peptide, and topical imiquimod accompanied it. The TCR comes from a man between 35 and 55 years old with glioma. Some clones in this sample may be carry-over from other donors' samples. Material: PBMCs, obtained from a glioma patient whose treatment included an IDH1 peptide vaccine.

The DNA of the CDR3 is TGCAGCGTCGTGTTGGGGGATGGCTACACCTTC. Amino acid sequence: CSVVLGDGYTF. This chain links TRBV29-1 with TRBJ1-2; possible D gene TRBD1, 5 bases. V was trimmed by 6 bases and J by 6 bases, leaving 11 bases between them. The germline V gene encodes CDR1 SQVTM and CDR2 ANQGSEA. The CDR3 sequence is 11 residues long. Filled out from reference TRBV29-1 and TRBJ1-2, the complete variable domain reads SAVISQKPSRDICQRGTSLTIQCQVDSQVTMMFWYRQQPGQSLTLIATANQGSEATYESGFVIDKFPISRPNLTFSTLTVSNMSPEDSSIYLCSVVLGDGYTFGSGTRLTVV.